The rows below give T cell receptor beta chains drawn from one sample of a study of early T cells in non-severe SARS-CoV-2 infection. TCRdb itself ran the 5' RACE reads through MiXCR, one entry per CDR3 protein. In the table there are about 98,000 distinct CDR3 sequences, approximately 9.9% of which are singletons. Source material: whole blood. The receptors derive from an adult who was a healthcare worker with PCR-confirmed SARS-CoV-2 infection or an uninfected control (not recorded which). CDR3s include the opening cysteine and the closing phenylalanine or tryptophan. A D gene is named only where the DNA matches it firmly. Size tells how often a clone was seen (once, few, many) or the class of an expanded clone, and some rows leave it out.

D gene	clone size	V gene	J gene	CDR3 DNA	CDR3 protein
TRBD1	few	TRBV29-1	TRBJ2-1	TGCAGCGTTGTAAGGGGGCTCAGCTACAATGAGCAGTTCTTC	CSVVRGLSYNEQFF
.	.	TRBV6-1	TRBJ1-2	TGTGCCAGCAGGGCGGGGATGAACACTGGCTACACCTTC	CASRAGMNTGYTF
TRBD2	many	TRBV7-8	TRBJ2-1	TGTGCCAGCAGCTTCCCTTATCCCGGGACTAGCGGGAATGAGCAGTTCTTC	CASSFPYPGTSGNEQFF
.	.	TRBV30	TRBJ2-7	TGTGCCTGGAGGGACAGCTACGAGCAGTACTTC	CAWRDSYEQYF
.	few	TRBV11-2	TRBJ1-1	TGTGCCAGCAGCTTAGTCTATCGGGGGTCAGAAGCTTTCTTT	CASSLVYRGSEAFF
.	few	TRBV20-1	TRBJ2-7	TGCAGTGCTAGATGGCTAGGCTACGAGCAGTACTTC	CSARWLGYEQYF
.	.	TRBV30	TRBJ2-2	TGTGCCTGGAGTCTGGGGGCGTGGGCCGGGGAGCTGTTTTTT	CAWSLGAWAGELFF
TRBD2	few	TRBV7-3	TRBJ2-2	TGTGCCAGCAGCTTATTGAGCGGGGGGAACACCGGGGAGCTGTTTTTT	CASSLLSGGNTGELFF
.	many	TRBV30	TRBJ2-7	TGTGCCTGGATGAGATCCTACGAGCAGTACTTC	CAWMRSYEQYF
.	few	TRBV12-3/TRBV12-4	TRBJ1-1	TGTGCCAGCAGCCCATCGACAGAAAAAAACACTGAAGCTTTCTTT	CASSPSTEKNTEAFF
TRBD2	many	TRBV3-1	TRBJ2-7	TGTGCCAGCAGCTCGGGAGGGAAGCAGTACTTC	CASSSGGKQYF
.	.	TRBV24-1	TRBJ2-3	TGTGCCACCAGTGATCAAGGCACAGATACGCAGTATTTT	CATSDQGTDTQYF
TRBD1	many	TRBV27	TRBJ1-1	TGTGCCAGCAGACACAACCCCCGGGACAGGGAGATAGGAGGCACTGAAGCTTTCTTT	CASRHNPRDREIGGTEAFF
TRBD1	many	TRBV7-2	TRBJ1-1	TGTGCCAACCTGGACAGGGGCTATGAAGCTTTCTTT	CANLDRGYEAFF